A single sample gave rise to the 6 T cell receptor beta chains below, sequenced in a study of blood T cell repertoires in COVID-19. Clones were read by immunoSEQ multiplex PCR, and TCRdb kept only the in-frame ones, dropping some. The table has approximately 220,000 clones, approximately 80% seen once; the top ten hold 6.5% to 9%. The material sequenced was PBMCs or T cells enriched from blood (not recorded which). The receptors derive from a woman in her 40s with acute COVID-19.

The V call is TRBV2, the J call TRBJ1-5, with TRBD1 as a possible D gene (5 bases). The germline V gene encodes CDR1 SNHLY and CDR2 FYNNEI. V was shortened by 6 bases and J by 4 bases, with 13 bases between the two germline ends. This CDR3 spans 14 amino acids. CDR3 sequence reads: CASSLPGGNQPQHF. CDR3 bases: TGTGCCAGCAGCCTACCCGGGGGGAATCAGCCCCAGCATTTT.

The V and J genes are TRBV6-6 and TRBJ2-1; 10 nucleotides line up with TRBD2. CDR1 is MNHNY and CDR2 is SVGAGI in the germline V gene (reference sequence). This CDR3 comprises 16 residues. Losses at the gene ends were 5 bases for V and 4 bases for J; bases not matched to a gene: 8. Written as DNA, the CDR3 is TGTGCCAGCAGTAACTTTGGGACTAGCGTATACAATGAGCAGTTCTTC. Translation gives CASSNFGTSVYNEQFF.

The V and J genes are TRBV29-1 and TRBJ2-3; perhaps TRBD1 as D (5 bases). Per the germline V gene, CDR1 is SQVTM and CDR2 is ANQGSEA. The length of the CDR3 is 14 residues. Between the trimmed V and J ends, which lost 3 bases and 4 bases, there was a span of 14 bases. The CDR3 coding sequence is TGCAGCGTTGATAAGGGGTTGGGTGCAGATACGCAGTATTTT. The encoded protein is CSVDKGLGADTQYF.

J is TRBJ1-4 and V is TRBV30, with 9 nucleotides matching TRBD1. Germline assignment: CDR1 GTSNPN and CDR2 SVGIG (reference sequence). This CDR3 spans 14 amino acids. The trim removed 3 bases at V and 7 bases at J, leaving 6 bases unmatched. The CDR3 region is CAWSEQGALEKLFF. The DNA of the CDR3 is TGTGCCTGGAGCGAACAGGGGGCGCTTGAAAAACTGTTTTTT.

V gene TRBV28 combines with J gene TRBJ2-2, with 10 bases matching TRBD1. The length of the CDR3 is 16 residues. The junction had 11 bases not matched to a gene; V was cut back by 6 bases and J by 7 bases. CDR1 is MDHEN, CDR2 SYDVKM, per germline. The CDR3: CASRLTGGAGDGELFF. In DNA, the CDR3 is TGTGCCAGCAGACTGACAGGGGGCGCCGGGGACGGGGAGCTGTTTTTT.

This clone was observed a handful of times. One junction end disagrees with the germline gene, perhaps due to a read error. The chain combines TRBV5-1 with TRBJ1-1, with D unresolved. This CDR3 is built from 16 residues. Germline V gene data show CDR1 as SGHRS and CDR2 as YFSETQ. The CDR3 protein is CASTLHERFEETEAFF. CDR3 in DNA: TGCGCCAGCACCTTGCATGAGAGGTTTGAGGAGACTGAAGCTTTCTTT.